A single sample gave rise to the 21 T cell receptor beta chains below, sequenced in a study of cytomegalovirus exposure and HLA in healthy donors. The PCR used 60 Vbeta and 13 Jbeta primers. Sequencing used immunoSEQ multiplex PCR; TCRdb keeps in-frame clones, though not all of them. The sample shows over 200,000 clones, about 83% of them seen only once. Sequencing input: PBMCs. Every receptor here comes from a human donor in good health.

V gene TRBV2 combines with J gene TRBJ1-5; a weak D match, TRBD1 (6 bases). Germline lookup yields CDR1 SNHLY and CDR2 FYNNEI. The V gene lost 4 bases and the J gene lost 7 bases, with 14 bases spanning the gap. CDR3 length equals 14 residues. In nucleotides, the CDR3 is TGTGCCAGCAGTGCTATCAGGGGAACACAGCCCCAGCATTTT. Translating it yields CASSAIRGTQPQHF.

The V call is TRBV6-6, the J call TRBJ1-5; 10 nucleotides line up with TRBD1. Looked up from germline, CDR1 is MNHNY and CDR2 is SVGAGI (reference sequence). This CDR3 has 15 residues. V was clipped by 7 bases and J by 7 bases; unmatched bases: 10. This CDR3 is CASIKDRGLLQPQHF. The CDR3 DNA reads as TGTGCCAGCATCAAAGACAGGGGGCTTTTACAGCCCCAGCATTTT.

V is TRBV14 and J is TRBJ2-1; TRBD2 matches at 7 bases. Germline loops: CDR1 SGHDN, CDR2 FVKESK. The CDR3 extends over 16 amino acids. V was pared by 4 bases and J by 7 bases, with 13 bases of the junction left unmatched. The CDR3 sequence is CASSPVAGVGLNEQFF. Here the CDR3 DNA reads TGTGCCAGCAGCCCGGTTGCGGGAGTAGGGCTAAATGAGCAGTTCTTC.

V is TRBV7-6 and J is TRBJ2-1; 11 bases fit TRBD2. V lost 1 base to trimming and J lost 8 bases; unmatched junction nucleotides: 4. Germline V CDR1 and CDR2: SGHVS, FNYEAQ. There are 15 residues in the CDR3. CDR3 nucleotide sequence: TGTGCCAGCAGCTTAGGACTAGCGGGAATGTATGAGCAGTTCTTC. Translation gives CASSLGLAGMYEQFF. The full variable domain, completed using reference TRBV7-6 and TRBJ2-1, is GAGVSQSPRYKVTKRGQDVALRCDPISGHVSLYWYRQALGQGPEFLTYFNYEAQQDKSGLPNDRFSAERPEGSISTLTIQRTEQRDSAMYRCASSLGLAGMYEQFFGPGTRLTVL.

The chain carries TRBV5-1 and TRBJ1-1; 7 bases match TRBD1. Germline V gene data show CDR1 as SGHRS and CDR2 as YFSETQ. J lost 4 bases, V lost 0 bases, and 12 bases had no gene match. This CDR3 comprises 17 residues. CDR3 residues: CASSLGTGEVESTEAFF. The CDR3 DNA is TGCGCCAGCAGCTTGGGCACAGGGGAAGTGGAGAGCACTGAAGCTTTCTTT. Variable domain in full (rest from reference TRBV5-1 and TRBJ1-1): KAGVTQTPRYLIKTRGQQVTLSCSPISGHRSVSWYQQTPGQGLQFLFEYFSETQRNKGNFPGRFSGRQFSNSRSEMNVSTLELGDSALYLCASSLGTGEVESTEAFFGQGTRLTVV.

The V gene is TRBV11-2, the J gene TRBJ2-3; 8 bases align to TRBD2. The CDR3 length is 16 residues. Per the germline V gene, CDR1 is SGHAT and CDR2 is FQNNGV. V lost 5 bases and J lost 5; bases outside the gene matches: 12. CDR3 DNA: TGTGCCAGCAGCCCTAGCGGGTACTCCAAAGGAGATACGCAGTATTTT. This encodes CASSPSGYSKGDTQYF.

V is TRBV7-2 and J is TRBJ2-3; TRBD2 is a possible D gene (7 bases). The germline V gene encodes CDR1 SGHTA and CDR2 FQGNSA. V gave up 1 base and J gave up 6 bases, with 11 bases separating them. This CDR3 spans 14 amino acids. CDR3 coding DNA: TGTGCCAGCAGCTTAGGGAGGGGGGGGGATACGCAGTATTTT. It is translated as CASSLGRGGDTQYF.

V is TRBV5-1 and J is TRBJ2-1; 8 bases are a match to TRBD2. The CDR3 has 15 residues. Germline lookup yields CDR1 SGHRS and CDR2 YFSETQ. The ends lost 0 bases at V and 7 bases at J; junction bases unmatched: 6. CDR3 bases: TGCGCCAGCAGCTTGGGAGGTAGCGGGGAGAATGAGCAGTTCTTC. Encoded protein: CASSLGGSGENEQFF.

The chain employs TRBV27 and TRBJ2-7; D unclear. CDR1 MNHEY and CDR2 SMNVEV come from the germline V gene (reference sequence). The V gene lost 5 bases and the J gene lost 5 bases, with 7 bases spanning the gap. The CDR3 loop spans 11 amino acids. The CDR3 DNA sequence: TGTGCCAGCAGTAACGGTAACGAGCAGTACTTC. Translated: CASSNGNEQYF.

The CDR3 bases are TGCGCCAGCAGCTCGACAGTTGGTGGCTACACCTTC. The encoded protein is CASSSTVGGYTF. The rearrangement uses TRBV5-1 and TRBJ1-2; tentative D call: TRBD1 (5 bases). The CDR3 spans 12 residues. Trimming left V 3 bases short and J 7 bases short, with 10 bases between. CDR1 is SGHRS, CDR2 YFSETQ, per germline.

The chain is built from TRBV27 and TRBJ1-1; 11 bases line up with TRBD1. J gave up 8 bases and V 8 bases, and 13 bases lay outside the gene matches. Germline V gene sequence: CDR1 MNHEY, CDR2 SMNVEV (reference sequence). This CDR3 region has 15 residues. CDR3 DNA: TGTGCCAGCCTTTCCGCGGACAGGGGGCATTTGGAAGCTTTCTTT. Translation: CASLSADRGHLEAFF.

The gene calls are TRBV29-1 and TRBJ2-1, with 9 bases matching TRBD2. Germline V gene sequence: CDR1 SQVTM, CDR2 ANQGSEA. The J segment lost 1 base and the V segment lost 3 bases, leaving 10 bases of the junction unmatched. The CDR3 extends over 17 amino acids. CDR3 in amino acids: CSVERLAGIRSYNEQFF. The CDR3 DNA reads as TGCAGCGTTGAGAGGCTAGCGGGAATAAGGTCCTACAATGAGCAGTTCTTC.

The chain recombines TRBV5-1 with TRBJ1-4; weak D call: TRBD1 (6 bases). Trimming took 4 bases from V and 6 from J, leaving 31 bases between them. CDR3 length equals 20 residues. Germline assignment: CDR1 SGHRS and CDR2 YFSETQ. The chain's CDR3 is CASSRGHGQFYLSTDEKLFF. The CDR3 DNA reads TGCGCCAGCAGCCGAGGGCACGGACAGTTTTACCTTTCGACGGATGAAAAACTGTTTTTT.

This clone has just one count. The chain is built from TRBV15 and TRBJ2-7; no clear D gene. The germline V gene has CDR1 LNHNV and CDR2 YYDKDF (reference sequence). V was clipped by 0 bases and J by 2 bases, with 11 bases between them. The CDR3 contains 15 residues. The CDR3 sequence is CATSRDPIRTYEQYF. The CDR3, as DNA: TGTGCCACCAGCAGAGATCCGATTAGAACCTACGAGCAGTACTTC.

The chain carries TRBV10-3 and TRBJ2-5, with 8 bases lining up with TRBD2. With V trimmed by 10 bases and J by 3 bases, 7 bases remained unmatched. The CDR3 is made up of 13 amino acids. Germline V gene data show CDR1 as ENHRY and CDR2 as SYGVKD. CDR3 residues: CATSGQVEETQYF. Written as DNA, the CDR3 is TGTGCCACTAGCGGGCAGGTAGAAGAGACCCAGTACTTC.

The chain links TRBV28 to TRBJ2-2; tentative D call: TRBD2 (5 bases). CDR1 is MDHEN and CDR2 is SYDVKM in the germline V gene. V was cut by 8 bases and J by 6 bases, with 7 bases left in between. The CDR3 covers 11 residues. CDR3 DNA sequence: TGTGCCAGCTTAGCGCCCGGGGAGCTGTTTTTT. It translates to CASLAPGELFF.

V and J are TRBV19 and TRBJ2-7, with D tentatively TRBD1 (5 bases). The CDR3 contains 16 residues. V lost 0 bases and J lost 0, with 12 bases in between. Germline loops: CDR1 LNHDA, CDR2 SQIVND (reference sequence). CDR3 amino acids: CASSIDQGASSYEQYF. As DNA, the CDR3 is TGTGCCAGTAGTATAGATCAAGGGGCCAGCTCCTACGAGCAGTACTTC.

The chain links TRBV13 to TRBJ2-3; maybe TRBD2 (6 bases). V shed 0 bases and J shed 6 bases, with 19 bases lying between them. CDR1 is PRHDT and CDR2 is FYEKMQ in the germline V gene (reference sequence). The CDR3 consists of 17 residues. CDR3 DNA: TGTGCCAGCAGCTTAGGCGGGAACCCCCGGGGGTCGGATACGCAGTATTTT. This encodes CASSLGGNPRGSDTQYF.

This clone was found a few times. The gene calls are TRBV6-6 and TRBJ2-7; 11 bases are a match to TRBD1. V gave up 6 bases and J gave up 0 bases; unmatched junction bases: 4. Germline V gene data show CDR1 as MNHNY and CDR2 as SVGAGI (reference sequence). This CDR3 is built from 15 residues. CDR3 in amino acids: CASRVGTGGSYEQYF. CDR3 DNA sequence: TGTGCCAGCAGGGTTGGGACAGGGGGCTCCTACGAGCAGTACTTC.

The genes are TRBV6-6 and TRBJ2-1; a possible D gene is TRBD2 (5 bases). Trimming left V 6 bases short and J 7 bases short, with 19 bases between. The CDR3 contains 15 residues. The V gene's germline CDR1 is MNHNY and CDR2 SVGAGI (reference sequence). CDR3 DNA: TGTGCCAGCAGACTAGAATTTCGGAGTAGTAATGAGCAGTTCTTC. It encodes CASRLEFRSSNEQFF.

The chain links TRBV7-2 to TRBJ1-4; 8 nucleotides line up with TRBD1. V was clipped by 5 bases and J by 11 bases; unmatched bases: 13. The germline gives CDR1 SGHTA, CDR2 FQGNSA. CDR3 length: 15 residues. For the CDR3, the DNA is TGTGCCAGCAGCCCTAGAGGGGACAGGTGGGAGAAACTGTTTTTT. Protein product: CASSPRGDRWEKLFF.